This TCR beta chain was observed in a study of cytomegalovirus exposure and HLA in healthy donors. The study, taken as a whole, reports: Earlier analysis looked at TCR beta V segments, and most were productive about 90% or about 30% of the time.

Amplification used 60 Vbeta primers and 13 Jbeta primers. Libraries were prepared by immunoSEQ multiplex PCR; TCRdb keeps only in-frame clonotypes and omits some of them. The sample yields under 50,000 clones, 55% to 75% seen once. Germline-derived CDR1 and CDR2 are SGHTA and FQGNSA. V lost 0 bases, J lost 4 bases, and 9 bases lay in between. The length of the CDR3 is 14 residues. About this clone itself: Its antigen is unidentified.

The chain joins TRBV7-2 to TRBJ1-2; TRBD1 is a possible D gene (5 bases). The clonotype was recovered from a man in his fifties or sixties in good health and CMV-seropositive. The sample comprised PBMCs. This chain's CDR3 is CASSLAGVAYGYTF. DNA of the CDR3: TGTGCCAGCAGCTTAGCAGGGGTGGCCTATGGCTACACCTTC.